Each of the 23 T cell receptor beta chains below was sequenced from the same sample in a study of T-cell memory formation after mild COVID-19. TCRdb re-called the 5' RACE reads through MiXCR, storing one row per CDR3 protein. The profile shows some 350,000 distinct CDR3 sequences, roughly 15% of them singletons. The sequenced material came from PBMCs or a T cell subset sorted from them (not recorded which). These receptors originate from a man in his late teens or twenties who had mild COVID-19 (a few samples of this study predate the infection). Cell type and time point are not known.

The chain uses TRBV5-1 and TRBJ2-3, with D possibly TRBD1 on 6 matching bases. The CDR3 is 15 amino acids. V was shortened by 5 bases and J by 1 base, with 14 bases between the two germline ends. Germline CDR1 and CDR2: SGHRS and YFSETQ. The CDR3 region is CASSRSGVGTDTQYF. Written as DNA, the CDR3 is TGCGCCAGCAGTCGCTCAGGGGTCGGCACAGATACGCAGTATTTT.

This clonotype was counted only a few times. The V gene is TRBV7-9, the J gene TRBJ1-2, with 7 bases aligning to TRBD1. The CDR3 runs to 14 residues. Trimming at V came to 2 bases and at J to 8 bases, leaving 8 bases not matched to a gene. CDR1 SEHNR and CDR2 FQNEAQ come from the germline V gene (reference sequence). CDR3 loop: CASSLPGQLTGYTF. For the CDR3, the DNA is TGTGCCAGCAGCTTACCGGGACAGCTTACGGGCTACACCTTC.

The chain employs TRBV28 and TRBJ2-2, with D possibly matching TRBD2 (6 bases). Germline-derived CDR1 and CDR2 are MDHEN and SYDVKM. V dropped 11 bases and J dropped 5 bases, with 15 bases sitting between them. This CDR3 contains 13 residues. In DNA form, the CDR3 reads TGTGCCGCTGGGCGGGGAGGTACCGGGGAGCTGTTTTTT. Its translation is CAAGRGGTGELFF.

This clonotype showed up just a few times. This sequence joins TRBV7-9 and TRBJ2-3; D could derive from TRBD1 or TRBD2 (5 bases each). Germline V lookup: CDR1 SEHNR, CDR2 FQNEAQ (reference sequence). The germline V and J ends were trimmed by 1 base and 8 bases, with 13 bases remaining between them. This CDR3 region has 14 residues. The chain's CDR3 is CASSLVKGRGTQYF. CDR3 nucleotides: TGTGCCAGCAGCTTAGTGAAGGGACGGGGTACGCAGTATTTT.

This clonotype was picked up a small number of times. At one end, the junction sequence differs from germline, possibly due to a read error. The CDR3 sequence: CASSLGGRGMADIQYF. The CDR3 nucleotides are TGTGCCAGCAGTTTAGGGGGAAGGGGAATGGCGGACATTCAGTACTTC. The V call is TRBV7-2, the J call TRBJ2-4; tentatively, D is TRBD1 (6 bases). CDR1 SGHTA and CDR2 FQGNSA come from the germline V gene. This CDR3 has 16 residues.

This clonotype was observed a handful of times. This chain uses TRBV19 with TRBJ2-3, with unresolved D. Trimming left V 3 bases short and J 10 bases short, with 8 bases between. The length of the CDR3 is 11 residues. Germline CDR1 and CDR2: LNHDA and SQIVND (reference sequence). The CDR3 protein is CASSMAGSQYF. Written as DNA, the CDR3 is TGTGCCAGTAGTATGGCCGGGTCGCAGTATTTT.

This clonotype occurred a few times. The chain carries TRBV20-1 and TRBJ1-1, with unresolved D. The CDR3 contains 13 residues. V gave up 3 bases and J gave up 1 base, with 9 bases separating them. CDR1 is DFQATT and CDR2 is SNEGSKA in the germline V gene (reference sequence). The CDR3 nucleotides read TGCAGTGCTAGTAAAAGAACGAACACTGAAGCTTTCTTT. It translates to CSASKRTNTEAFF.

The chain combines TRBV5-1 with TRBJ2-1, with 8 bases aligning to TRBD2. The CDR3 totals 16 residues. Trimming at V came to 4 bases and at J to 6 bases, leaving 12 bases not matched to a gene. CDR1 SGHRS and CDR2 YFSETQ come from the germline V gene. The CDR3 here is CASSATPGGPVNEQFF. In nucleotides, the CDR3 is TGCGCCAGCAGCGCCACACCGGGGGGGCCCGTCAATGAGCAGTTCTTC.

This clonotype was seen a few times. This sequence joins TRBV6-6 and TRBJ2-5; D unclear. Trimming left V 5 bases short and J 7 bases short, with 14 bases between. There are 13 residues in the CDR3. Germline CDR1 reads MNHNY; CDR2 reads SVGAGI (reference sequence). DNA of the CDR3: TGTGCCAGCAGTCGGACCCCTTCTGGGACCCAGTACTTC. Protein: CASSRTPSGTQYF.

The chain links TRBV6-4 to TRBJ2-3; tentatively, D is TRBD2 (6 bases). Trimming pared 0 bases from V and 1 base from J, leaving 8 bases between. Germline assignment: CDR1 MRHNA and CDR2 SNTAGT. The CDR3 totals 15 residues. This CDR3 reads CASSDSWGGTDTQYF. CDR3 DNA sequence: TGTGCCAGCAGTGACTCGTGGGGGGGCACAGATACGCAGTATTTT.

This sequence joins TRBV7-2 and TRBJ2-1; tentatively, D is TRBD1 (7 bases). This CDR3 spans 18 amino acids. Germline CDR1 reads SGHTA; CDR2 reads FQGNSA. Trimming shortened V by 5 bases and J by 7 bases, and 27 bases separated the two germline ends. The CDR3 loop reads CASSLGGPGQRKWNEQFF. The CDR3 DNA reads TGTGCCAGCAGCCTTGGGGGGCCGGGACAGAGAAAGTGGAATGAGCAGTTCTTC.

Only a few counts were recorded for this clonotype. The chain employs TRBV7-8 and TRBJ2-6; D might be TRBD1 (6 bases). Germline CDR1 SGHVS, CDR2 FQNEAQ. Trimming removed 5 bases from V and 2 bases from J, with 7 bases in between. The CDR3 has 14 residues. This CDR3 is CASSGGTGANVLTF. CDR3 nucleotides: TGTGCCAGCAGCGGGGGCACTGGGGCCAACGTCCTGACTTTC.

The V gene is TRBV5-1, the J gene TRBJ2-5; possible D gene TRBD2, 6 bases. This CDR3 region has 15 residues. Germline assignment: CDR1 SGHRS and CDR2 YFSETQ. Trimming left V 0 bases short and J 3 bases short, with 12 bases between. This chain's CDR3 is CASSLGSWGEETQYF. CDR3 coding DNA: TGCGCCAGCAGCTTGGGATCCTGGGGGGAAGAGACCCAGTACTTC.

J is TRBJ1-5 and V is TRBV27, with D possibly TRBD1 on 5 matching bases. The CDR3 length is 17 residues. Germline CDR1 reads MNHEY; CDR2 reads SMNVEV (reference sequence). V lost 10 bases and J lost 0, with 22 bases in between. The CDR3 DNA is TGTGCCACTCGAATGTCAGGGAACCGTTTTAGCAATCAGCCCCAGCATTTT. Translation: CATRMSGNRFSNQPQHF.

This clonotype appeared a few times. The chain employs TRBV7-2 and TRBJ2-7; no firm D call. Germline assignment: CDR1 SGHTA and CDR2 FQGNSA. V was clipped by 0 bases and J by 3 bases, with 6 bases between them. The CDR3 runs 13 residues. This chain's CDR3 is CASSLAPNYEQYF. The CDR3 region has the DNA TGTGCCAGCAGCTTAGCCCCCAACTACGAGCAGTACTTC. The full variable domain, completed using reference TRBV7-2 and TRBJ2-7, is GAGVSQSPSNKVTEKGKDVELRCDPISGHTALYWYRQSLGQGLEFLIYFQGNSAPDKSGLPSDRFSAERTGGSVSTLTIQRTQQEDSAVYLCASSLAPNYEQYFGPGTRLTVT.

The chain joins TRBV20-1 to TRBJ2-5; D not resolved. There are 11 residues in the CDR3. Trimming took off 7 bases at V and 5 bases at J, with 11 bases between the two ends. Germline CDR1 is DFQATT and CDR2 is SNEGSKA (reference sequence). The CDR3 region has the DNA TGCAGTGTCAGAATCTGGGAGACCCAGTACTTC. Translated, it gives CSVRIWETQYF.

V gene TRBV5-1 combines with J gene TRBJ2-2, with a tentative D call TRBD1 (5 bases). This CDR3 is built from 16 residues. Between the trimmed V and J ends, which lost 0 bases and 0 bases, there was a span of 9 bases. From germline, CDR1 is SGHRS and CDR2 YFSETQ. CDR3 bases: TGCGCCAGCAGCTTGGGACAGCCTGCGAACACCGGGGAGCTGTTTTTT. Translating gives CASSLGQPANTGELFF.

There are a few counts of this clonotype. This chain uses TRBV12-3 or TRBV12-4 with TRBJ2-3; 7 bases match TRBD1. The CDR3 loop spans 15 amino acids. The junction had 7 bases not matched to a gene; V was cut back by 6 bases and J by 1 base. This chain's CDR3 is CASSTGQPRTDTQYF. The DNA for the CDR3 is TGTGCCAGCAGCACGGGACAGCCTCGCACAGATACGCAGTATTTT.

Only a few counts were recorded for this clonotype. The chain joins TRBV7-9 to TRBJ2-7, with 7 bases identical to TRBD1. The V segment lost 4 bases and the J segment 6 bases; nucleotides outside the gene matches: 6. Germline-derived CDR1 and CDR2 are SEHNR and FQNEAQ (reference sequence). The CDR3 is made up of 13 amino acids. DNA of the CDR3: TGTGCCAGCAGCTCAGACAGGGTGGGCGAGCAGTACTTC. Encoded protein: CASSSDRVGEQYF.

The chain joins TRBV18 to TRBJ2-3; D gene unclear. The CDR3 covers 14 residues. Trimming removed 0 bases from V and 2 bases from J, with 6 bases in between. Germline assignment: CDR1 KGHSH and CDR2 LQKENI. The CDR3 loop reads CASSPPVHTDTQYF. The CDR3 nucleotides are TGTGCCAGCTCACCACCGGTGCACACAGATACGCAGTATTTT.

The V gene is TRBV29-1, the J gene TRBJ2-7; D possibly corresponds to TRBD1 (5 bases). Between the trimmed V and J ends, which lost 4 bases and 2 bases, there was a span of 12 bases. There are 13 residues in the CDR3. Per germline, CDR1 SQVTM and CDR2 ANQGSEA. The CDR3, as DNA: TGCAGCGTTGGGCGTCAGGGTCCCTACGAGCAGTACTTC. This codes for CSVGRQGPYEQYF.

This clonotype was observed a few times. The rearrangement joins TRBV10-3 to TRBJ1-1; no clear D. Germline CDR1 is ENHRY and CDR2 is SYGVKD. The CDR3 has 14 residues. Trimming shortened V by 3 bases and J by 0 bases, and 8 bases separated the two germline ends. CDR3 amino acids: CAISDPDLNTEAFF. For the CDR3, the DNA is TGTGCCATCAGTGATCCGGATTTGAACACTGAAGCTTTCTTT.

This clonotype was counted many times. For the CDR3, the DNA is TGTGCCAGCAGACCTAGCGGGGAGAACACCGGGGAGCTGTTTTTT. This sequence encodes CASRPSGENTGELFF. V usage is TRBV6-2 or TRBV6-3 and J usage is TRBJ2-2, with 9 bases lining up with TRBD2. J lost 1 base, V lost 6 bases, and 3 bases had no gene match. Germline CDR1 reads MNHEY; CDR2 reads SVGEGT. This CDR3 region has 15 residues.